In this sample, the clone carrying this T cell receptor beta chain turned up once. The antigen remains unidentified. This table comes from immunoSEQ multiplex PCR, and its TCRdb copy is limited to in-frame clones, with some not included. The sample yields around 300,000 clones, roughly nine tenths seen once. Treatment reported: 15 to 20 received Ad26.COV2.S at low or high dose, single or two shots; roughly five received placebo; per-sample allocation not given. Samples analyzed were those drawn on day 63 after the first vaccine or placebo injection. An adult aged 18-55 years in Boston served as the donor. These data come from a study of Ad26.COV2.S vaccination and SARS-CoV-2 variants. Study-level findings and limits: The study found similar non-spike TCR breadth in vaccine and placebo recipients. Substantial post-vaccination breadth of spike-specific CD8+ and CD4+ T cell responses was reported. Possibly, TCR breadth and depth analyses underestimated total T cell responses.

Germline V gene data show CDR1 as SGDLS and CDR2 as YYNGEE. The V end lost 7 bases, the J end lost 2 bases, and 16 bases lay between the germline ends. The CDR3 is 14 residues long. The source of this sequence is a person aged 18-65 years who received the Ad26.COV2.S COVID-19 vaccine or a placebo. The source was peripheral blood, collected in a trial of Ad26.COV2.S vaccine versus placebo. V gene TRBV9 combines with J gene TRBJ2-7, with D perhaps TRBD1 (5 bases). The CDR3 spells CASSQDTATYEQYF. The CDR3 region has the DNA TGTGCCAGCTCCCAGGACACGGCAACCTACGAGCAGTACTTC.